This T cell receptor (beta chain) was captured by sequencing in a study of CD8 T cells in Susac syndrome (dated by TCRdb to between 2018 and 2021). Regarding the research as a whole: Of the Susac syndrome patients who were sequenced, about six had clinically active disease and roughly 8 were in clinical remission. At the time of blood withdrawal, Susac syndrome patients were either therapy-naive, taking corticosteroids (with some also receiving IVIg), or on IVIg alone. Repertoire sequencing was used to test whether CD8+ T cell activation and differentiation in Susac syndrome was antigen driven. The study compared CD8+ T cell repertoire clonality among 12 healthy donors, roughly 14 Susac syndrome patients and about 16 multiple sclerosis patients. The study at large found these results: In the total CD8+ and CD8+ TEMRA repertoires, around 15 and five Susac-specific public clones, respectively, were identified. The number of individuals in the TCR sequencing and HLA analysis was acknowledged as relatively small. Susac syndrome CD8+ repertoires showed clonal expansion, highest in CD8+ TEMRA cells and greater in clinically active than remitting patients.

The germline V gene (reference sequence) yields LNHNV for CDR1 and YYDKDF for CDR2. Spanning cysteine to phenylalanine, the CDR3 consists of 13 amino acids. The retained sequence is limited to the CDR3, 39 bases, with the frame set at the first base. V gives up 3 bases and J gives up 10 bases, and the segment between their germline ends measures 12 bases. RNA was extracted using the RNeasy kit, and roughly 0.45 to 1 ug of the RNA was reverse transcribed with random hexamers. The immunoSEQ multiplex PCR assay, which covers 54 Vbeta and 13 Jbeta segments, was used to amplify TCR beta CDR3 regions. PCR amplification bias was corrected using a synthetic template baseline for primer optimization and computational correction. The study's processing was this. Reads were assigned to V, D and J genes according to IMGT and analyzed in immunoSEQ Analyzer, with only productive sequences retained. To calculate clonality, Shannon entropy was normalized by log2 of the number of productive unique sequences and then subtracted from one. For each patient and control, public and private clones were evaluated among the 100 most prevalent clones. Susac-specific clones were defined as absent from healthy and MS cohorts, about 1,000 published viral clones and other ImmuneACCESS disease sequences. TCRdb reprocessing: public reads trimmed at Q25 with fastp, clones called with MiXCR, in-frame beta chains kept. One record per CDR3 amino acid sequence lists the most common genes and DNA. These V and J calls rely on TCRdb rather than the paper's analysis. The sample profile shows 95,000 to 150,000 distinct CDR3 sequences; about 95% of them were found once. Around 0.28% of the sample is in the top ten clones.

Peripheral blood CD8+ and CD4+ T cells from healthy donors, Susac syndrome patients and multiple sclerosis patients were profiled by high-throughput TCR beta sequencing. The Susac syndrome patients fulfilled recently defined diagnostic criteria for definite or probable disease. Bulk CD8+ and CD4+ T cells were purified by magnetic negative isolation, whereas CD8+ TEMRA cells were enriched by FACS. Blood was collected in EDTA tubes and processed within 24 hours, with PBMCs isolated through density gradient centrifugation. PBMCs destined for TCR sequencing were cryopreserved in liquid nitrogen and later thawed in a 37 °C water bath. The sorted or isolated CD4+, CD8+ and CD8+ TEMRA cells reached a purity of at least 90%. Regarding this clonotype: Its antigen remains unidentified. Base quality data are lacking; no much larger clone is found one base away.

The sequencing sample was made of CD8+ T cells from PBMCs. The V and J segments used are TRBV15 and TRBJ2-2; the D gene assignment is ambiguous. This clonotype was obtained from a human donor with Susac syndrome. Here the CDR3 is given as CATSRDGGAELFF. The DNA is as follows: TGTGCCACCAGCAGGGACGGCGGCGCGGAGCTGTTTTTT.